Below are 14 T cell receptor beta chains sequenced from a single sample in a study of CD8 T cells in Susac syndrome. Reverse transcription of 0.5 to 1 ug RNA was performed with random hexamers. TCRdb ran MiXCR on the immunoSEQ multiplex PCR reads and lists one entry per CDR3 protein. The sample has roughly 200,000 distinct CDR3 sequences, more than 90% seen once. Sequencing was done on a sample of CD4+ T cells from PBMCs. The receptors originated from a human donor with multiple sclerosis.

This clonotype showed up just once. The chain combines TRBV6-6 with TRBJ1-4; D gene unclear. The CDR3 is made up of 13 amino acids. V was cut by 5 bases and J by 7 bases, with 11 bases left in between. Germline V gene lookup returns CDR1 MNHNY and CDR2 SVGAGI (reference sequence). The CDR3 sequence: CASSTVPGEKLFF. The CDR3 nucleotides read TGTGCCAGCAGTACCGTCCCCGGTGAAAAACTGTTTTTT.

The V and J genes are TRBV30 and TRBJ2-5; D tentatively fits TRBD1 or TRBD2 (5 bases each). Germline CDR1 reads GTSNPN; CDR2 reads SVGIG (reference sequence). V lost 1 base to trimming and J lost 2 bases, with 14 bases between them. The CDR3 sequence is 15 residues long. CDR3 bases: TGTGCCTGGAGTGGATCGGGGCGGGTTCAAGAGACCCAGTACTTC. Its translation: CAWSGSGRVQETQYF.

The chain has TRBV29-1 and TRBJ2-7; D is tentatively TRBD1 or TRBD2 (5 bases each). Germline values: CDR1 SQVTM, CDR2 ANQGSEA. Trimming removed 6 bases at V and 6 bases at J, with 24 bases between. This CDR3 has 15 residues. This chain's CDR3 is CSVGTGTQFPSEQYF. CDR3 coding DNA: TGCAGCGTGGGTACCGGGACCCAGTTTCCGTCCGAGCAGTACTTC.

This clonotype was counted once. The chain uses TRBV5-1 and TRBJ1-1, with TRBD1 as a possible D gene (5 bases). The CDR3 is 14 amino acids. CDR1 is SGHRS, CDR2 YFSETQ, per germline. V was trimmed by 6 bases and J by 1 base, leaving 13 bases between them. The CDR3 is CASTPGRPNTEAFF. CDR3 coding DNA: TGCGCCAGCACCCCGGGGCGTCCGAACACTGAAGCTTTCTTT.

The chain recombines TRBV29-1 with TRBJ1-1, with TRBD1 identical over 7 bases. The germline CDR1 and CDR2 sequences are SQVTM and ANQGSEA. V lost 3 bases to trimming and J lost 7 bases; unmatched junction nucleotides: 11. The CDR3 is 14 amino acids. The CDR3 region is CSVDPSTGLGEAFF. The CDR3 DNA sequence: TGCAGCGTTGACCCCTCGACAGGGCTGGGTGAAGCTTTCTTT.

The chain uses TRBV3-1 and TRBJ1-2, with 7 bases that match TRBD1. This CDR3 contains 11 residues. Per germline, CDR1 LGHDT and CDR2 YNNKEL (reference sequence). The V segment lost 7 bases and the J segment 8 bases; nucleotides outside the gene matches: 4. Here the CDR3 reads CASKGAVGYTF. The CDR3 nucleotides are TGTGCCAGCAAGGGGGCGGTCGGCTACACCTTC.

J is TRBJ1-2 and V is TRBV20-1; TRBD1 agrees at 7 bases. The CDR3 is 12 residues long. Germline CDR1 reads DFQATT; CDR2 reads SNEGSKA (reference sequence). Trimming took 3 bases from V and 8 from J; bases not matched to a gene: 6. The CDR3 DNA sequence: TGCAGTGCTAGCGACCGACAGGGAGGCTACACCTTC. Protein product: CSASDRQGGYTF.

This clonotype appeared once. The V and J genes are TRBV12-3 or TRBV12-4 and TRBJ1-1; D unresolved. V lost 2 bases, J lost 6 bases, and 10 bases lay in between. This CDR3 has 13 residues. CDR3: CASSLLDGSEAFF. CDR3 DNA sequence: TGTGCCAGCAGTTTATTGGACGGGTCTGAAGCTTTCTTT.

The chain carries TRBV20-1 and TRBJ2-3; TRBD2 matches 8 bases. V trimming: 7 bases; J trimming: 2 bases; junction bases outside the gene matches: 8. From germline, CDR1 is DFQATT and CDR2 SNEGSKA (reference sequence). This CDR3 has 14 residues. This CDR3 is CSGSGVSITDTQYF. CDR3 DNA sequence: TGCAGTGGTAGCGGGGTTTCAATCACAGATACGCAGTATTTT.

CDR3 DNA: TGCAGTGCCAAAGTCAAAATTGTTTACACTGAAGCTTTCTTT. Amino acid sequence: CSAKVKIVYTEAFF. This chain uses TRBV20-1 with TRBJ1-1; D gene uncertain. The CDR3 length is 14 residues. Germline V gene lookup returns CDR1 DFQATT and CDR2 SNEGSKA (reference sequence). The V and J ends lost 6 bases and 3 bases respectively, with 17 bases between them.

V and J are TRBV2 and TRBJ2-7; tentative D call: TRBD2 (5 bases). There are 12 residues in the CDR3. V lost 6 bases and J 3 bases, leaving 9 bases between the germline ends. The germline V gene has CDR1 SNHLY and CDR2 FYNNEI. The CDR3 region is CASRRESYEQYF. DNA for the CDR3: TGTGCCAGCAGGAGGGAGAGCTACGAGCAGTACTTC. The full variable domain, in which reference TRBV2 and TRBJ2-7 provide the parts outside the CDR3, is EPEVTQTPSHQVTQMGQEVILRCVPISNHLYFYWYRQILGQKVEFLVSFYNNEISEKSEIFDDQFSVERPDGSNFTLKIRSTKLEDSAMYFCASRRESYEQYFGPGTRLTVT.

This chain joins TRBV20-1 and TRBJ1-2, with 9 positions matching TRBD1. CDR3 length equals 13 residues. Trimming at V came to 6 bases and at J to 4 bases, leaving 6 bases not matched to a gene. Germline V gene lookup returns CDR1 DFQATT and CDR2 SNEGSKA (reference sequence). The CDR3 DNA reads TGCAGTGCCACTGGACAGGGGAGCTATGGCTACACCTTC. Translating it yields CSATGQGSYGYTF.

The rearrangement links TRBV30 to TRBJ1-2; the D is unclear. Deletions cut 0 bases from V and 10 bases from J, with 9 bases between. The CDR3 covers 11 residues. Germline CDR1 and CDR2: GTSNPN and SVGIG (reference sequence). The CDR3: CAWSVLAFYTF. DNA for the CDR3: TGTGCCTGGAGTGTACTGGCCTTCTACACCTTC.

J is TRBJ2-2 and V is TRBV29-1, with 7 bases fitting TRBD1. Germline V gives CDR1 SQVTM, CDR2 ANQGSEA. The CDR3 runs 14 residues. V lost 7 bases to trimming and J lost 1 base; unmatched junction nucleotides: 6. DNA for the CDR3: TGCAGCGCCAGCCGGGACAGGAACACCGGGGAGCTGTTTTTT. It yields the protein CSASRDRNTGELFF.